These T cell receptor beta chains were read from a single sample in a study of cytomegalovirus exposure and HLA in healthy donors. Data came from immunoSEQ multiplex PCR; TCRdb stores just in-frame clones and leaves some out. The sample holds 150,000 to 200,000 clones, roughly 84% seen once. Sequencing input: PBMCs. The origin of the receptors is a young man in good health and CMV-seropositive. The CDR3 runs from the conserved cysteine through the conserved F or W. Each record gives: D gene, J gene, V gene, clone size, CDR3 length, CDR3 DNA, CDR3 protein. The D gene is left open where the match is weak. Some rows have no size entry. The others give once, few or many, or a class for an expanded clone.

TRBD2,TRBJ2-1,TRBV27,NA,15,TGTGCCAGCAGTTTGGAGTGGACTAGCGCAAATGAGCAGTTCTTC,CASSLEWTSANEQFF
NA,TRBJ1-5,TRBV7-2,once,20,TGTGCCAGCAGCTTAGCAGGGGGACACGTTTTCTCAACGGGGAATCAGCCCCAGCATTTT,CASSLAGGHVFSTGNQPQHF
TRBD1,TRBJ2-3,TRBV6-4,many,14,TGTGCCAGCAGTACCGGGACAGGCACAGATACGCAGTATTTT,CASSTGTGTDTQYF
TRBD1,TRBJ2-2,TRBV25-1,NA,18,TGTGCCAGCAGTGAATTCGGACATCACAGGGGTCCGACCGGGGAGCTGTTTTTT,CASSEFGHHRGPTGELFF
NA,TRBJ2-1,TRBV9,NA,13,TGTGCCAGCAGCCTCGACGGGAACAATGAGCAGTTCTTC,CASSLDGNNEQFF
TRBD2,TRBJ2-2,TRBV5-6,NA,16,TGTGCCAGCAGCTACGGGGGGACTAGTATCTCCGGGGAGCTGTTTTTT,CASSYGGTSISGELFF
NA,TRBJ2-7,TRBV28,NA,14,TGTGCCAGCACTTCAACCGCAGAATCCTACGAGCAGTACTTC,CASTSTAESYEQYF
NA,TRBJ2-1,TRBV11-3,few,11,TGTGCCAGCAGCTTAGATTCAGAGCAGTTCTTC,CASSLDSEQFF
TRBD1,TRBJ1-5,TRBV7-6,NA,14,TGTGCCAGCAGTTCAGGGACAGGCAATCAGCCCCAGCATTTT,CASSSGTGNQPQHF
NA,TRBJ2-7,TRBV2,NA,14,TGTGCCGGGGGACTCAAGACAGGGTTGGGCGAGCAGTACTTC,CAGGLKTGLGEQYF
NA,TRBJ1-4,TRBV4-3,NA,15,TGCGCCAGCAGCCAAGGATCATGGGCTGGGGAAAAACTGTTTTTT,CASSQGSWAGEKLFF
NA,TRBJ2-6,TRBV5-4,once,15,TGTGCCAGCAGACGAGCGGCTTCTGGGGCCAACGTCCTGACTTTC,CASRRAASGANVLTF
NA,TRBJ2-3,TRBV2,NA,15,TGTGCCAGCAGTGAAGCGGGAGTGGGCACAGATACGCAGTATTTT,CASSEAGVGTDTQYF
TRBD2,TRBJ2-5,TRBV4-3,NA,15,TGCGCCAGCAGCCCGCAGACTAGCGGCCAAGAGACCCAGTACTTC,CASSPQTSGQETQYF
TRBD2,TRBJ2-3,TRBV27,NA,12,TGTGCCAGCAGTCCCGCTAGCGGGACGGGGTATTTT,CASSPASGTGYF
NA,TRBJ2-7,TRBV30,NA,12,TGTGCCTGGGGGCCGAGCTCCTACGAGCAGTACTTC,CAWGPSSYEQYF
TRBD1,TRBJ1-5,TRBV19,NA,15,TGTGCCAGTCAGGACAGGGGGCTTTCCAATCAGCCCCAGCATTTT,CASQDRGLSNQPQHF
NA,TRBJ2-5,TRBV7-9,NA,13,TGTGCCAGCAGCTCGAGACTCGGGGAGACCCAGTACTTC,CASSSRLGETQYF
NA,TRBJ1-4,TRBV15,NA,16,TGTGCCACCAGCATCCTCATTCCCCAGGGAGGTGAAAAACTGTTTTTT,CATSILIPQGGEKLFF
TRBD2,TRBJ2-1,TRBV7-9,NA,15,TGTGCCAGCAGCTCAGCGGGGGGCTCCTACAATGAGCAGTTCTTC,CASSSAGGSYNEQFF
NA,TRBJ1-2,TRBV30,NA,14,TGTGCCGGGGTTAGCAGTCGGGGTGGCTATGGCTACACCTTC,CAGVSSRGGYGYTF
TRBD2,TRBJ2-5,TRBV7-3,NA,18,TGTGCCAGCACCTTACCAGGGAGACTAGCGGGCCCCCAAGAGACCCAGTACTTC,CASTLPGRLAGPQETQYF
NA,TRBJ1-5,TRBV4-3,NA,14,TGCGCCAGCAGCCAAGAACAGACAAATCAGCCCCAGCATTTT,CASSQEQTNQPQHF
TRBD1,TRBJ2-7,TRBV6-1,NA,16,TGTGCCAGCAGTGATCGGGCAGGGGGCGGCCCCGACGAGCAGTACTTC,CASSDRAGGGPDEQYF
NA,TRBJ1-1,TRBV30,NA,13,TGTGCCTGGAGCAGACAGATGAACACTGAAGCTTTCTTT,CAWSRQMNTEAFF
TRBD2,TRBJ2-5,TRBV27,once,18,TGTGCCAGCAGTTACAACTCCCGCCTAGCGGGAGGGCAAGAGACCCAGTACTTC,CASSYNSRLAGGQETQYF
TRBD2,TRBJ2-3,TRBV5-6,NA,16,TGTGCCAGCAGCTTGGGGTTAGCGGGCGGCACAGATACGCAGTATTTT,CASSLGLAGGTDTQYF
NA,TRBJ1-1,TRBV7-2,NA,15,TGTGCCAGCAGCGGACGGGACATCAGGAACACTGAAGCTTTCTTT,CASSGRDIRNTEAFF
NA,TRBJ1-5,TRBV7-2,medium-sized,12,TGTGCCAGCGGGGAGGGAAATCAGCCCCAGCATTTT,CASGEGNQPQHF
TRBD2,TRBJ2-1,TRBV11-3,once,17,TGTGCCAGCAGCCCCCAACGGGGACTAGCGGGAGATCATGAGCAGTTCTTC,CASSPQRGLAGDHEQFF
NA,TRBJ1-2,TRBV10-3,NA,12,TGTGCCATCAGTCAGAGGACAGATGGCTACACCTTC,CAISQRTDGYTF
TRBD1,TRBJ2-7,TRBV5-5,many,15,TGCGCCAGCAGCCAAGATTGGGACAGTTCCTACGAGCAGTACTTC,CASSQDWDSSYEQYF
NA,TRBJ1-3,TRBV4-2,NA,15,TGTGCCAGCAGCCAACGGGGGGCTTGGGGAAACACCATATATTTT,CASSQRGAWGNTIYF
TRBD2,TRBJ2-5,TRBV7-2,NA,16,TGTGCCAGCAGCTTAGGGGGGACTAGCGGGAGGGAGACCCAGTACTTC,CASSLGGTSGRETQYF
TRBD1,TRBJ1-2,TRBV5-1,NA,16,TGCGCCAGCAGTCCGAGTCCGGGACAGGGGGCTGATGGCTACACCTTC,CASSPSPGQGADGYTF
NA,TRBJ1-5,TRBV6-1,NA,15,TGTGCCAGCGCCGATCAGGGGTCAAGCAATCAGCCCCAGCATTTT,CASADQGSSNQPQHF
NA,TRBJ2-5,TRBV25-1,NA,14,TGTGCCAGCAGTGATTCGGGAGCTGAGAAGACCCAGTACTTC,CASSDSGAEKTQYF
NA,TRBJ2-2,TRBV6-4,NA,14,TGTGCCAGCAGCCCCCTCTCGGTCACCGGGGAGCTGTTTTTT,CASSPLSVTGELFF
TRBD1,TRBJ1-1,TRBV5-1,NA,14,TGCGCCAGCAGCTTCACAGGGGGCTTAACTGAAGCTTTCTTT,CASSFTGGLTEAFF
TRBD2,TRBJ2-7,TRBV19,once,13,TGTGCCAGTAGTACTAGCGGGGGATACGAGCAGTACTTC,CASSTSGGYEQYF
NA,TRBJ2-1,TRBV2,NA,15,TGTGCCAGCAGTCCCCGGGCGGGAACCTACAATGAGCAGTTCTTC,CASSPRAGTYNEQFF
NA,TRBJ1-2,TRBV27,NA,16,TGTGCCAGCAGTTTATATTCTGTGGGAGGCGACTATGGCTACACCTTC,CASSLYSVGGDYGYTF
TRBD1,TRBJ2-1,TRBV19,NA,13,TGTGCCAGTAGTCGACAGGGTGGGGGTGAGCAGTTCTTC,CASSRQGGGEQFF
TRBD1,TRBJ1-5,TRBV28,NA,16,TGTGCCAGCAGCTCTCCGAGGACAGGGGGCATTCAGCCCCAGCATTTT,CASSSPRTGGIQPQHF
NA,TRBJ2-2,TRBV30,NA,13,TGTGCCTGGAGTGGAGGGAACACCGGGGAGCTGTTTTTT,CAWSGGNTGELFF
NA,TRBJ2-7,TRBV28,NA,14,TGTGCCAGCAGTTTATTCGGGGATACCTACGAGCAGTACTTC,CASSLFGDTYEQYF
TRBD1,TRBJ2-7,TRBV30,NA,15,TGTGCTTTAATCCCCGGGACAGGGATCACCTACGAGCAGTACTTC,CALIPGTGITYEQYF
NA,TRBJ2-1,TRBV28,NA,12,TGTGCCAGCAGTTTATCACGGCGGGAGCAGTTCTTC,CASSLSRREQFF
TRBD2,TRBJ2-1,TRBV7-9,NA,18,TGTGCCAGCAGCTCAACGCGTGGACTAGCGGGATACTACAATGAGCAGTTCTTC,CASSSTRGLAGYYNEQFF
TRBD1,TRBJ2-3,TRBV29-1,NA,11,TGCAGCGTTCCAGGGGGAGATACGCAGTATTTT,CSVPGGDTQYF
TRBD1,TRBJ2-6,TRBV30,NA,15,TGTGCCTGGGACCCGACAGGGGCTGGGGCCAACGTCCTGACTTTC,CAWDPTGAGANVLTF
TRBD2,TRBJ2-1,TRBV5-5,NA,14,TGTGCCAGCAGCTTGGGGACTAGCGCCAATGAGCAGTTCTTC,CASSLGTSANEQFF
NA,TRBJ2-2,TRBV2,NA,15,TGTGCCAGCAGTGACTTCTCTGCAGTTACCGGGGAGCTGTTTTTT,CASSDFSAVTGELFF
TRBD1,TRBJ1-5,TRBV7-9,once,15,TGTGCCAGCAGCTTAGAAGGGGGCGGCAATCAGCCCCAGCATTTT,CASSLEGGGNQPQHF
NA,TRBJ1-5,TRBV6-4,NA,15,TGTGCCAGCAGCCCCGACGGGACACGCAATCAGCCCCAGCATTTT,CASSPDGTRNQPQHF
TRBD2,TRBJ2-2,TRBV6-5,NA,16,TGTGCCAGCAGTTACGGCCTAGCGGGAGCCACCGGGGAGCTGTTTTTT,CASSYGLAGATGELFF
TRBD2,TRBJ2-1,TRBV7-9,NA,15,TGTGCCAGCAGCCACCGGGGGGAAGAGTACAATGAGCAGTTCTTC,CASSHRGEEYNEQFF
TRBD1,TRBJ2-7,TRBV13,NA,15,TGTGCCAGCAGCTTAGGCAGGGGGCGTCCCTACGAGCAGTACTTC,CASSLGRGRPYEQYF
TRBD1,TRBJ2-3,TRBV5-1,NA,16,TGCGCCAGCAGCCCAATCGGGACAGAACTCACAGATACGCAGTATTTT,CASSPIGTELTDTQYF
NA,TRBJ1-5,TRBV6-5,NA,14,TGTGCCACCCACGAAGCAGGGGTCAATCAGCCCCAGCATTTT,CATHEAGVNQPQHF